The T cell receptor beta chain under discussion was sequenced for a study of shared clonotypes between healthy human individuals. Unmatched junction bases numbered 5, after V lost 4 bases and J lost 2 bases. CDR3 size: 15 residues. Germline CDR1 reads SGHRS; CDR2 reads YFSETQ. Repertoires were generated with immunoSEQ multiplex PCR, while TCRdb's copy carries only in-frame clones and drops some. This sample has 400,000 to 550,000 clones, with 70% to 85% found just once. Sequenced material: PBMCs. J is TRBJ2-3 and V is TRBV5-1; 9 positions match TRBD2. The source is a woman in her thirties or forties in good health. Some clones in this sample may be carry-over from other donors' samples. CDR3 loop: CASSLRTSDTDTQYF. DNA for the CDR3: TGCGCCAGCAGCCTACGGACTAGCGACACAGATACGCAGTATTTT.